These 32 T cell receptor beta chains were sequenced from one sample in a study of shared clonotypes between healthy human individuals. Libraries were prepared by immunoSEQ multiplex PCR; TCRdb keeps only in-frame clonotypes and omits some of them. Of 2 million to 2.5 million clones listed, roughly 95% are singletons. Material for sequencing was naive CD4+ T cells sorted from blood. Subset described: CD45RA+ positively selected. These receptors all come from a man between 18 and 29 years old in good health.

This clone occurred a few times. This chain uses TRBV2 with TRBJ1-4, with D possibly being TRBD1 (6 bases). This CDR3 region has 14 residues. CDR1 SNHLY and CDR2 FYNNEI come from the germline V gene. With 6 bases removed from V and 7 bases from J, the gap between germline ends came to 15 bases. CDR3 DNA sequence: TGTGCCAGCAGATCACAGGGAGGGAGTGAAAAACTGTTTTTT. Translated: CASRSQGGSEKLFF.

To note about this clone: Other DNA variants within this sample encode the same CDR3. The V and J genes are TRBV7-3 and TRBJ2-1; weak D call: TRBD1 (5 bases). Deletions cut 3 bases from V and 0 bases from J, with 12 bases between. The CDR3 consists of 16 residues. Germline V gene lookup returns CDR1 SGHTA and CDR2 FQGTGA. The CDR3 region is CASSFQGLSSYNEQFF. For the CDR3, the DNA is TGTGCCAGCAGCTTCCAGGGCCTTAGCTCCTACAATGAGCAGTTCTTC.

The chain links TRBV6-6 to TRBJ1-2; D ambiguous. The V end was cut by 8 bases, the J end by 3 bases, with 16 bases between. This CDR3 is 14 amino acids long. Germline V CDR1 and CDR2: MNHNY, SVGAGI (reference sequence). CDR3 region: CASSRPGMDYGYTF. Here the CDR3 DNA reads TGTGCCAGCTCCCGGCCGGGGATGGACTATGGCTACACCTTC.

The chain joins TRBV9 to TRBJ2-3; TRBD2 agrees at 7 bases. The CDR3 totals 15 residues. The V and J ends lost 3 bases and 0 bases, in that order; junction bases with no gene match: 4. Germline assignment: CDR1 SGDLS and CDR2 YYNGEE. The CDR3 spells CASSEGLTSTDTQYF. Written as DNA, the CDR3 is TGTGCCAGCAGCGAGGGACTAACTAGCACAGATACGCAGTATTTT.

In regard to this clone: Other DNA sequences from this sample encode an identical CDR3 as well. This sequence joins TRBV2 and TRBJ2-2; D is possibly TRBD1 (6 bases). The V gene lost 6 bases and the J gene lost 0 bases, with 8 bases spanning the gap. The CDR3 is made up of 14 amino acids. Germline V gene lookup returns CDR1 SNHLY and CDR2 FYNNEI. The CDR3 protein is CASSGQTNTGELFF. CDR3 nucleotide sequence: TGTGCCAGCAGCGGACAGACGAACACCGGGGAGCTGTTTTTT. The whole variable domain, filled in from reference TRBV2 and TRBJ2-2, reads EPEVTQTPSHQVTQMGQEVILRCVPISNHLYFYWYRQILGQKVEFLVSFYNNEISEKSEIFDDQFSVERPDGSNFTLKIRSTKLEDSAMYFCASSGQTNTGELFFGEGSRLTVL.

The chain combines TRBV30 with TRBJ1-2; 7 bases line up with TRBD1. V was clipped by 3 bases and J by 8 bases; unmatched bases: 12. CDR1 and CDR2 from the germline V gene are GTSNPN and SVGIG (reference sequence). The CDR3 loop spans 14 amino acids. The CDR3 is CAWRSTGRMEGYTF. CDR3 in DNA: TGTGCCTGGAGATCGACAGGGAGGATGGAAGGCTACACCTTC.

CDR3 DNA: TGTGCCTCCCATACCGCCCCAGGGTTTTCCACCGGGGAGCTGTTTTTT. Residues: CASHTAPGFSTGELFF. This rearrangement joins TRBV30 to TRBJ2-2; D is possibly TRBD1 (5 bases). This CDR3 region has 16 residues. The germline V gene has CDR1 GTSNPN and CDR2 SVGIG (reference sequence). V gave up 7 bases and J gave up 4 bases, with 22 bases separating them. The whole variable domain, filled in from reference TRBV30 and TRBJ2-2, reads SQTIHQWPATLVQPVGSPLSLECTVEGTSNPNLYWYRQAAGRGLQLLFYSVGIGQISSEVPQNLSASRPQDRQFILSSKKLLLSDSGFYLCASHTAPGFSTGELFFGEGSRLTVL.

This chain links TRBV30 with TRBJ2-2, with D unresolved. CDR3 length: 11 residues. The V and J ends lost 0 bases and 13 bases respectively, with 9 bases between them. Per the germline V gene, CDR1 is GTSNPN and CDR2 is SVGIG (reference sequence). This CDR3 reads CAWSVGPGLFF. CDR3 sequence (DNA): TGTGCCTGGAGTGTAGGCCCGGGGCTGTTTTTT. Variable domain in full (rest from reference TRBV30 and TRBJ2-2): SQTIHQWPATLVQPVGSPLSLECTVEGTSNPNLYWYRQAAGRGLQLLFYSVGIGQISSEVPQNLSASRPQDRQFILSSKKLLLSDSGFYLCAWSVGPGLFFGEGSRLTVL.

The chain employs TRBV6-1 and TRBJ2-1, with D uncertain. Germline V gives CDR1 MNHNS, CDR2 SASEGT. The CDR3 consists of 15 residues. Trimming shortened V by 1 base and J by 1 base, and 8 bases separated the two germline ends. The CDR3 coding sequence is TGTGCCAGCAGTGAAGGCGTGCAATCCTACAATGAGCAGTTCTTC. Its translation: CASSEGVQSYNEQFF.

The chain uses TRBV19 and TRBJ1-3; unclear D gene. The CDR3 has 15 amino acids. V lost 3 bases, J lost 2 bases, and 11 bases lay in between. Germline CDR1 LNHDA, CDR2 SQIVND (reference sequence). CDR3 in DNA: TGTGCCAGTAGTATCTCAGCGTCTCCTGGAAACACCATATATTTT. This translates into CASSISASPGNTIYF.

The rearrangement uses TRBV19 and TRBJ1-5, with 8 bases fitting TRBD1. Trimming cost V 4 bases and J 0 bases; bases outside gene matches: 8. There are 17 residues in the CDR3. Per germline, CDR1 LNHDA and CDR2 SQIVND (reference sequence). CDR3 amino acids: CASSTPTGGNSNQPQHF. The CDR3 DNA is TGTGCCAGTAGTACGCCCACAGGGGGAAATAGCAATCAGCCCCAGCATTTT.

This clone has just one count. The genes are TRBV30 and TRBJ2-1; 10 positions agree with TRBD1. In germline, CDR1 is GTSNPN, CDR2 SVGIG (reference sequence). The CDR3 has 13 residues. The J segment lost 7 bases and the V segment lost 5 bases, leaving 5 bases of the junction unmatched. CDR3 sequence (DNA): TGTGCCTGGTCGAGACAGGGGGCGAATGAGCAGTTCTTC. As protein: CAWSRQGANEQFF.

The chain has TRBV5-1 and TRBJ1-2, with D hard to call. Trimming pared 4 bases from V and 0 bases from J, leaving 16 bases between. The CDR3 contains 16 residues. The germline V gene has CDR1 SGHRS and CDR2 YFSETQ. The CDR3 loop reads CASSLRPPTSNYGYTF. The DNA of the CDR3 is TGCGCCAGCAGCCTACGACCCCCAACCTCTAACTATGGCTACACCTTC.

The rearrangement links TRBV6-5 to TRBJ2-7, with D possibly matching TRBD1 (6 bases). Germline V gene sequence: CDR1 MNHEY, CDR2 SVGAGI. This CDR3 spans 15 amino acids. The V end lost 2 bases, the J end lost 2 bases, and 13 bases lay between the germline ends. CDR3 region: CASSYSDRTTYEQYF. For the CDR3, the DNA is TGTGCCAGCAGTTACAGCGACAGGACCACCTACGAGCAGTACTTC.

This chain joins TRBV19 and TRBJ2-7; 11 bases are a match to TRBD1. The trim removed 4 bases at V and 3 bases at J, leaving 8 bases unmatched. This CDR3 has 16 amino acids. Germline-derived CDR1 and CDR2 are LNHDA and SQIVND (reference sequence). CDR3 bases: TGTGCCAGTAGTACAGGGACAGGGGGTTTCAACTACGAGCAGTACTTC. Translation: CASSTGTGGFNYEQYF.

The V gene is TRBV28, the J gene TRBJ1-3, with D hard to call. Between the trimmed V and J ends, which lost 3 bases and 3 bases, there was a span of 12 bases. Germline CDR1 MDHEN, CDR2 SYDVKM. The CDR3 contains 15 residues. The CDR3, as DNA: TGTGCCAGCAGTTTGCGACAAGTCGGTGGAAACACCATATATTTT. It codes for CASSLRQVGGNTIYF.

The chain couples TRBV7-8 to TRBJ2-7; 9 bases are a match to TRBD1. Germline values: CDR1 SGHVS, CDR2 FQNEAQ. V was pared by 7 bases and J by 1 base, with 8 bases of the junction left unmatched. The CDR3 has 15 residues. In DNA, the CDR3 is TGTGCCAGCACCCGTTCCGGGACAGGGTCCTACGAGCAGTACTTC. It specifies CASTRSGTGSYEQYF.

The chain employs TRBV11-2 and TRBJ1-1, with 7 bases identical to TRBD1. The trim removed 6 bases at V and 0 bases at J, leaving 7 bases unmatched. CDR1 SGHAT and CDR2 FQNNGV come from the germline V gene. The CDR3 is 15 amino acids. CDR3 nucleotides: TGTGCCAGCAGAGAACAGGGGTTAGTGAACACTGAAGCTTTCTTT. Translation gives CASREQGLVNTEAFF.

This chain joins TRBV29-1 and TRBJ2-7; the D gene could be TRBD1 or TRBD2 (5 bases each). Trimming took off 6 bases at V and 2 bases at J, with 26 bases between the two ends. From germline, CDR1 is SQVTM and CDR2 ANQGSEA. CDR3 length: 17 residues. CDR3 nucleotides: TGCAGCGTCGGGCTTAAAGGGGACGGAAAGATTGCCTACGAGCAGTACTTC. This translates into CSVGLKGDGKIAYEQYF.

The chain has TRBV7-9 and TRBJ2-1; 8 positions match TRBD2. The CDR3 runs to 14 residues. The V gene end was trimmed by 11 bases and the J gene end by 4 bases; junction bases not matched to a gene: 10. The germline gives CDR1 SEHNR, CDR2 FQNEAQ (reference sequence). CDR3 sequence: CAPLRAGVYNEQFF. The CDR3 DNA reads TGTGCCCCGTTGAGAGCGGGAGTGTACAATGAGCAGTTCTTC.

V is TRBV5-1 and J is TRBJ1-3; no reliable D call. This CDR3 has 12 residues. The germline V and J ends were trimmed by 4 bases and 7 bases, with 9 bases remaining between them. Per the germline V gene, CDR1 is SGHRS and CDR2 is YFSETQ. The CDR3 DNA is TGCGCCAGCAGCGCTGAATCGAACACCATATATTTT. This translates into CASSAESNTIYF.

The sample holds one count of this clone. The V call is TRBV6-5, the J call TRBJ1-5; D unresolved. Trimming shortened V by 4 bases and J by 9 bases, and 22 bases separated the two germline ends. Germline CDR1 MNHEY, CDR2 SVGAGI. This CDR3 has 16 amino acids. In nucleotides, the CDR3 is TGTGCCAGCAGTTCCCCCTCCGAAGTATCCCGCCTGCCCCAGCATTTT. This encodes CASSSPSEVSRLPQHF.

This chain uses TRBV28 with TRBJ2-7; D remains ambiguous. CDR3 length equals 14 residues. V lost 7 bases and J 3 bases, leaving 16 bases between the germline ends. The germline CDR1 and CDR2 sequences are MDHEN and SYDVKM. The CDR3 DNA reads as TGTGCCAGCACCCCGGGCCCAGGCCTCTACGAGCAGTACTTC. Translating gives CASTPGPGLYEQYF.

V usage is TRBV4-1 and J usage is TRBJ2-2; D is perhaps TRBD2 (6 bases). The CDR3 has 16 residues. Germline CDR1 and CDR2: MGHRA and YSYEKL. The V and J ends lost 1 base and 4 bases respectively, with 13 bases between them. The CDR3 is CASSQGWDWLTGELFF. In DNA form, the CDR3 reads TGCGCCAGCAGCCAAGGGTGGGACTGGCTCACCGGGGAGCTGTTTTTT.

The chain carries TRBV9 and TRBJ2-5; a possible D gene is TRBD1 (5 bases). V lost 4 bases, J lost 5 bases, and 18 bases lay in between. CDR3 length: 15 residues. Germline values: CDR1 SGDLS, CDR2 YYNGEE. This chain's CDR3 is CASSQRGRVGETQYF. The DNA for the CDR3 is TGTGCCAGCAGCCAAAGAGGCAGGGTGGGTGAGACCCAGTACTTC.

The rearrangement links TRBV19 to TRBJ1-3; the D gene is possibly TRBD1 (6 bases). Germline V CDR1 and CDR2: LNHDA, SQIVND (reference sequence). The CDR3 has 14 amino acids. The ends were cut back, 6 bases at V and 7 bases at J, with 16 bases in the middle. The CDR3 reads CASRLDSGRNTIYF. In DNA form, the CDR3 reads TGTGCCAGTAGGTTGGACAGTGGGAGGAACACCATATATTTT.

The gene calls are TRBV5-1 and TRBJ1-3, with D tentatively TRBD1 (5 bases). The germline gives CDR1 SGHRS, CDR2 YFSETQ. Trimming removed 0 bases at V and 0 bases at J, with 10 bases between. This CDR3 is built from 16 residues. In nucleotides, the CDR3 is TGCGCCAGCAGCTTGGGCGGGGGAGACTCTGGAAACACCATATATTTT. Encoded protein: CASSLGGGDSGNTIYF. Looking up the rest from reference TRBV5-1 and TRBJ1-3 gives the full variable domain: KAGVTQTPRYLIKTRGQQVTLSCSPISGHRSVSWYQQTPGQGLQFLFEYFSETQRNKGNFPGRFSGRQFSNSRSEMNVSTLELGDSALYLCASSLGGGDSGNTIYFGEGSWLTVV.

This chain joins TRBV7-2 and TRBJ1-2; D may be TRBD1 (5 bases). The ends were cut back, 1 base at V and 5 bases at J, with 14 bases in the middle. Germline V gene sequence: CDR1 SGHTA, CDR2 FQGNSA. The CDR3 runs 15 residues. The CDR3 DNA reads TGTGCCAGCAGCTTAGTGGCGTCAGGGTCATATGGCTACACCTTC. Residues: CASSLVASGSYGYTF.

The chain combines TRBV29-1 with TRBJ1-5, with D possibly being TRBD1 (5 bases). The CDR3 spans 12 residues. Per germline, CDR1 SQVTM and CDR2 ANQGSEA. Deletions cut 4 bases from V and 10 bases from J, with 14 bases between. DNA of the CDR3: TGCAGCGTTGCCAATCAGGGAAAACCCCAGCATTTT. Translation gives CSVANQGKPQHF.

V usage is TRBV5-6 and J usage is TRBJ2-3; TRBD2 matches at 11 bases. The trim removed 3 bases at V and 1 base at J, leaving 1 base unmatched. The CDR3 spans 15 residues. CDR1 is SGHDT, CDR2 YYEEEE, per germline. The CDR3 is CASSWGLAGTDTQYF. The CDR3, as DNA: TGTGCCAGCAGCTGGGGACTAGCGGGCACAGATACGCAGTATTTT.

The chain uses TRBV18 and TRBJ2-5; tentatively, D is TRBD2 (5 bases). The germline V gene has CDR1 KGHSH and CDR2 LQKENI. The CDR3 is 13 residues long. Trimming pared 5 bases from V and 2 bases from J, leaving 9 bases between. As DNA, the CDR3 is TGTGCCAGCTCATCGACTACTCAAGAGACCCAGTACTTC. It yields the protein CASSSTTQETQYF.

The chain combines TRBV5-6 with TRBJ2-1; unclear D gene. The CDR3 spans 16 residues. Germline lookup yields CDR1 SGHDT and CDR2 YYEEEE. Trimming shortened V by 0 bases and J by 0 bases, and 10 bases separated the two germline ends. The CDR3 loop is CASSLAGFTSYNEQFF. The CDR3 DNA is TGTGCCAGCAGCTTGGCCGGATTTACCTCCTACAATGAGCAGTTCTTC.